This record looks at one T cell receptor (beta chain) sequence and its context. The antigen is unknown. It was RNA transcripts that yielded the amplified TCR beta CDR3 regions. Primed by the HTBI set, a first-round RT-PCR was run on the TCR CDR3. MiXCR, applied by TCRdb to the multiplex PCR reads, yields one record per CDR3 protein. This table has roughly 420,000 distinct CDR3 sequences, 12% to 15% appearing once. Patients aged 18 to 65 had newly diagnosed hyperthyroidism lasting under 2 months. The CDR3 runs 16 residues. Between the trimmed V and J ends, which lost 3 bases and 1 base, there was a span of 16 bases. Germline V CDR1 and CDR2: DFQATT, SNEGSKA (reference sequence). These data come from a study of T cells in Graves' hyperthyroidism and ophthalmopathy. Study findings and constraints: Progression to ophthalmopathy was predicted a median of approximately seven months early.

The chain is built from TRBV20-1 and TRBJ2-1; D gene uncertain. What was sequenced was blood. The clonotype was recovered from a woman between 18 and 30 years old with Graves' hyperthyroidism. The CDR3 DNA reads TGCAGTGCTAGCGACGCCTCTTTGGGGTCCTACAATGAGCAGTTCTTC. Translating it yields CSASDASLGSYNEQFF.